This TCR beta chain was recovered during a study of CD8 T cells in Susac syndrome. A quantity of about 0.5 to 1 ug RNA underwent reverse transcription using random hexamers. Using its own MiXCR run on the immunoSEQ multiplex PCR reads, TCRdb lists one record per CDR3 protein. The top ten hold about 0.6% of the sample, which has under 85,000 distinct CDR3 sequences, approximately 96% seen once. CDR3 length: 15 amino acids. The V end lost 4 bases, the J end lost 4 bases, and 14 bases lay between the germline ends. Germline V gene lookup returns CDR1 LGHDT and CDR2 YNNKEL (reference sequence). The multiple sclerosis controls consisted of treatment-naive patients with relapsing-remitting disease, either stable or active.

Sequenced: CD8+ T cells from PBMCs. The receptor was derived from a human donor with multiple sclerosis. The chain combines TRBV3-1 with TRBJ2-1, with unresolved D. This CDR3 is CASSPLSARYNEQFF. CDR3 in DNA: TGTGCCAGCAGCCCTTTATCCGCGAGGTACAATGAGCAGTTCTTC.